These 17 T cell receptor beta chains came from one sample sequenced in a study of identical twins. TCRdb re-analysed the 5' RACE reads in MiXCR, keeping a single row per CDR3 protein. Of under 300,000 distinct CDR3 sequences listed, more than 12% are singletons. The sequenced sample was memory (CD45RO+) T cells sorted from blood. These receptors were collected from a woman between 18 and 29 years old in good health.

The chain uses TRBV3-1 and TRBJ1-2; D might be TRBD1 (5 bases). Per the germline V gene, CDR1 is LGHDT and CDR2 is YNNKEL (reference sequence). The CDR3 is 15 amino acids. With 2 bases removed from V and 8 bases from J, the gap between germline ends came to 18 bases. CDR3 coding DNA: TGTGCCAGCAGCCAAATTAACTCAGGGTCCGAAGGCTACACCTTC. Its protein is CASSQINSGSEGYTF.

This clonotype was counted ten times or more. The chain has TRBV5-1 and TRBJ2-7; TRBD1 is a possible D gene (5 bases). CDR1 is SGHRS and CDR2 is YFSETQ in the germline V gene. The V end was cut by 0 bases, the J end by 2 bases, with 12 bases between. The CDR3 has 15 amino acids. The CDR3 sequence: CASSLEGFGAYEQYF. The CDR3 bases are TGCGCCAGCAGCTTGGAGGGGTTCGGAGCCTACGAGCAGTACTTC.

This clonotype was seen a handful of times. This chain joins TRBV6-1 and TRBJ2-1; TRBD2 is a possible D gene (7 bases). CDR3 size: 16 residues. CDR1 and CDR2 (germline): MNHNS, SASEGT. V lost 4 bases, J lost 9 bases, and 22 bases lay in between. DNA for the CDR3: TGTGCCAGCAGTGCGTTCCAAGGGGGGGGGAAGGGTGAGCAGTTCTTC. It yields the protein CASSAFQGGGKGEQFF.

The V gene is TRBV20-1, the J gene TRBJ1-1; TRBD1 is a possible D gene (5 bases). The CDR3 contains 13 residues. V dropped 3 bases and J dropped 5 bases, with 13 bases sitting between them. Germline assignment: CDR1 DFQATT and CDR2 SNEGSKA (reference sequence). This CDR3 is CSASEGLRTEAFF. Here the CDR3 DNA reads TGCAGTGCTAGTGAGGGGTTGAGGACTGAAGCTTTCTTT.

V and J are TRBV20-1 and TRBJ1-6, with 7 bases aligning to TRBD1. The V segment lost 6 bases and the J segment 14 bases; nucleotides outside the gene matches: 10. Per germline, CDR1 DFQATT and CDR2 SNEGSKA (reference sequence). The CDR3 loop spans 12 amino acids. The CDR3 protein is CSATRQGIALHF. CDR3 bases: TGCAGTGCGACCAGACAGGGTATAGCCCTCCACTTT.

This clonotype was picked up a small number of times. V and J are TRBV6-5 and TRBJ2-1, with D possibly called TRBD1 or TRBD2 (6 bases each). CDR3 length: 16 amino acids. The V end was cut by 0 bases, the J end by 6 bases, with 15 bases between. CDR1 and CDR2 from the germline V gene are MNHEY and SVGAGI. In DNA form, the CDR3 reads TGTGCCAGCAGTTACTCGACGGGGGCGCGGGGCAATGAGCAGTTCTTC. Its translation: CASSYSTGARGNEQFF.

This clonotype was counted a few times. The chain employs TRBV20-1 and TRBJ2-7; no firm D call. Trimming shortened V by 3 bases and J by 2 bases, and 8 bases separated the two germline ends. The CDR3 length is 12 residues. Germline-derived CDR1 and CDR2 are DFQATT and SNEGSKA (reference sequence). In DNA form, the CDR3 reads TGCAGTGCTAGCCTCCGGACCTACGAGCAGTACTTC. Translation gives CSASLRTYEQYF.

The chain has TRBV29-1 and TRBJ1-1, with D possibly being TRBD1 (5 bases). This CDR3 region has 12 residues. Trimming shortened V by 5 bases and J by 1 base, and 8 bases separated the two germline ends. Per the germline V gene, CDR1 is SQVTM and CDR2 is ANQGSEA. CDR3 loop: CSVTGQNTEAFF. CDR3 in DNA: TGCAGCGTTACCGGACAGAACACTGAAGCTTTCTTT. Complete variable domain (other parts from reference TRBV29-1 and TRBJ1-1): SAVISQKPSRDICQRGTSLTIQCQVDSQVTMMFWYRQQPGQSLTLIATANQGSEATYESGFVIDKFPISRPNLTFSTLTVSNMSPEDSSIYLCSVTGQNTEAFFGQGTRLTVV.

This clonotype appeared a few times. This chain uses TRBV6-1 with TRBJ1-5; the D is unclear. The CDR3 consists of 14 residues. Germline V lookup: CDR1 MNHNS, CDR2 SASEGT. Trimming removed 3 bases at V and 5 bases at J, with 11 bases between. The CDR3 DNA follows: TGTGCCAGCAGTGACGGGGTGGCCTATCAGCCCCAGCATTTT. Its translation is CASSDGVAYQPQHF.

The V call is TRBV21-1, the J call TRBJ1-2. TRBV21-1 is recorded as a pseudogene. The CDR3 sequence is 15 residues long. CDR3 loop: CASSKSERANYGYTF. Written as DNA, the CDR3 is TGTGCCAGCAGCAAATCCGAGAGAGCTAACTATGGCTACACCTTC.

The chain joins TRBV5-6 to TRBJ2-5; D is possibly TRBD2 (5 bases). With 5 bases removed from V and 2 bases from J, the gap between germline ends came to 13 bases. Germline V gives CDR1 SGHDT, CDR2 YYEEEE. The CDR3 spans 14 residues. The CDR3 region has the DNA TGTGCCAGCAGTCTGCGGGCAGAACAAGAGACCCAGTACTTC. It yields the protein CASSLRAEQETQYF.

The chain recombines TRBV15 with TRBJ1-5; no reliable D call. The germline V gene has CDR1 LNHNV and CDR2 YYDKDF (reference sequence). CDR3 size: 17 residues. Trimming stripped 4 bases from V and 2 bases from J, with 18 bases between. The CDR3 coding sequence is TGTGCCACCAGCACTACTCTAGCCGTCCCCCGCAATCAGCCCCAGCATTTT. It yields the protein CATSTTLAVPRNQPQHF.

The rearrangement joins TRBV7-2 to TRBJ2-7; D gene uncertain. Trimming removed 5 bases at V and 4 bases at J, with 15 bases between. The CDR3 sequence is 14 residues long. Germline values: CDR1 SGHTA, CDR2 FQGNSA. The CDR3 reads CASSPYYGPYEQYF. The CDR3 DNA follows: TGTGCCAGCAGCCCTTACTATGGGCCGTACGAGCAGTACTTC.

The rearrangement links TRBV29-1 to TRBJ1-1; no firm D call. This CDR3 spans 14 amino acids. Germline CDR1 reads SQVTM; CDR2 reads ANQGSEA. V was trimmed by 4 bases and J by 1 base, leaving 13 bases between them. DNA for the CDR3: TGCAGCGTTGTCGGAGGGTGGTCGAACACTGAAGCTTTCTTT. Protein product: CSVVGGWSNTEAFF.

This clonotype was detected many times. The rearrangement uses TRBV5-1 and TRBJ2-2; D might be TRBD1 (5 bases). Trimming took 0 bases from V and 8 from J, leaving 14 bases between them. This CDR3 comprises 15 residues. Germline V gene sequence: CDR1 SGHRS, CDR2 YFSETQ. CDR3 DNA sequence: TGCGCCAGCAGCTTGGCAAACAGGCCCTCAGGGGAGCTGTTTTTT. Translating gives CASSLANRPSGELFF.

This clonotype was seen at least ten times. V and J are TRBV12-3 or TRBV12-4 and TRBJ2-5; D not certain. Trimming stripped 6 bases from V and 5 bases from J, with 10 bases between. CDR3 size: 12 residues. The CDR3 nucleotides read TGTGCCAGCAGAGAGGTCGGGGAGACCCAGTACTTC. Translated: CASREVGETQYF.

The V call is TRBV11-2, the J call TRBJ1-1, with D hard to call. Germline-derived CDR1 and CDR2 are SGHAT and FQNNGV. CDR3 length: 14 residues. V lost 3 bases and J 4 bases, leaving 12 bases between the germline ends. The DNA of the CDR3 is TGTGCCAGCAGCTTTTCTAAGCCAGGCACTGAAGCTTTCTTT. This codes for CASSFSKPGTEAFF.